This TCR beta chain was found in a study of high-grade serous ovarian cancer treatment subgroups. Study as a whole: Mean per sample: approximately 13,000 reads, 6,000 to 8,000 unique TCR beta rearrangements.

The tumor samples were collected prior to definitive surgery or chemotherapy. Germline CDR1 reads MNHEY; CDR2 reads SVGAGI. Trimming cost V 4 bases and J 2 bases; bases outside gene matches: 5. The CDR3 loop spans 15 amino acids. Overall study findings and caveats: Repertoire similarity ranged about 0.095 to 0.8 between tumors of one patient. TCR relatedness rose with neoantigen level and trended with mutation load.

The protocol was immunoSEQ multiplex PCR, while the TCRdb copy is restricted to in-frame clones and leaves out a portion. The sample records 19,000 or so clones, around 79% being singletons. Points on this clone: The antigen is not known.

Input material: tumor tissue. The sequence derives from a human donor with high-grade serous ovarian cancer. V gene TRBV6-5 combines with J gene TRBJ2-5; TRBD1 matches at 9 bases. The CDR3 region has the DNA TGTGCCAGCAGTTGGGGACAGGGAAAACAAGAGACCCAGTACTTC. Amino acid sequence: CASSWGQGKQETQYF.